Shown below are 19 T cell receptor beta chains from a single sample sequenced in a study of T-cell memory formation after mild COVID-19. TCRdb itself ran the 5' RACE reads through MiXCR, one entry per CDR3 protein. The sample shows nearly 110,000 distinct CDR3 sequences, about a sixth of them seen only once. Sequenced: PBMCs or a T cell subset sorted from them (not recorded which). All receptors derive from an adult woman who had mild COVID-19 (a few samples of this study predate the infection). Cell type and time point are not known.

This clonotype showed up just once. The chain has TRBV29-1 and TRBJ2-2; D is unclear. V was clipped by 5 bases and J by 6 bases, with 4 bases between them. Germline CDR1 is SQVTM and CDR2 is ANQGSEA. The CDR3 totals 10 residues. In DNA, the CDR3 is TGCAGCGTTCAATCCGGGGAGCTGTTTTTT. Translating gives CSVQSGELFF.

This chain links TRBV30 with TRBJ1-2, with a possible D match to TRBD1 (5 bases). CDR1 is GTSNPN, CDR2 SVGIG, per germline (reference sequence). The CDR3 length is 13 residues. V shed 1 base and J shed 8 bases, with 14 bases lying between them. The CDR3 bases are TGTGCCTGGAGTGATGAAGGGACCCGCGGCTACACCTTC. Protein: CAWSDEGTRGYTF.

The chain has TRBV4-1 and TRBJ1-2; D is undetermined. The CDR3 is 15 amino acids. Germline-derived CDR1 and CDR2 are MGHRA and YSYEKL. V lost 0 bases and J lost 0, with 8 bases in between. The CDR3 region is CASSQDWHTNYGYTF. The CDR3 region has the DNA TGCGCCAGCAGCCAAGATTGGCATACTAACTATGGCTACACCTTC.

Only a few counts were recorded for this clonotype. The rearrangement joins TRBV6-2 or TRBV6-3 to TRBJ2-5; weak D call: TRBD1 (5 bases). Looked up from germline, CDR1 is MNHEY and CDR2 is SVGEGT. Deletions cut 2 bases from V and 3 bases from J, with 10 bases between. This CDR3 region has 14 residues. CDR3 nucleotide sequence: TGTGCCAGCAGTTACGCTAACAGGAAAGAGACCCAGTACTTC. The encoded protein is CASSYANRKETQYF.

In this sample, this clonotype turned up a few times. The chain employs TRBV5-1 and TRBJ2-3, with TRBD2 matching over 9 bases. Germline values: CDR1 SGHRS, CDR2 YFSETQ. The CDR3 runs to 17 residues. V dropped 4 bases and J dropped 4; count of bases not matched to a gene: 13. As DNA, the CDR3 is TGCGCCAGCAGCCGACGCCTAGCGGGGCGAGATTCAGATACGCAGTATTTT. Protein sequence: CASSRRLAGRDSDTQYF.

Only a few counts were recorded for this clonotype. The chain employs TRBV12-3 or TRBV12-4 and TRBJ2-1, with 8 positions matching TRBD2. The CDR3 runs 15 residues. Germline trimming cut 5 bases from V and 7 bases from J; bases unmatched to any gene: 10. DNA for the CDR3: TGTGCCAGCAGTCCCCTCAGCGGGAGTCTAAATGAGCAGTTCTTC. Its translation: CASSPLSGSLNEQFF.

This chain uses TRBV7-2 with TRBJ2-1; 7 bases agree with TRBD2. CDR1 and CDR2 (germline): SGHTA, FQGNSA. CDR3 length: 16 residues. Unmatched junction bases numbered 5, after V lost 0 bases and J lost 3 bases. This CDR3 is CASSLALGLGYNEQFF. The CDR3 DNA reads as TGTGCCAGCAGCTTAGCTCTAGGACTAGGCTACAATGAGCAGTTCTTC.

This clonotype was counted a few times. This chain uses TRBV28 with TRBJ2-7; possible D gene TRBD2, 6 bases. CDR3 length: 16 residues. Germline assignment: CDR1 MDHEN and CDR2 SYDVKM. The germline V and J ends were trimmed by 7 bases and 3 bases, with 22 bases remaining between them. CDR3: CASTPYGTSGVYEQYF. As DNA, the CDR3 is TGTGCCAGCACCCCGTATGGCACCTCGGGAGTCTACGAGCAGTACTTC.

This clonotype came up a few times. The chain links TRBV11-1 to TRBJ2-7; TRBD1 or TRBD2 may be the D gene (5 bases each). The CDR3 length is 12 residues. Germline-derived CDR1 and CDR2 are SGHAT and FQDESV (reference sequence). V lost 8 bases to trimming and J lost 3 bases, with 11 bases between them. The CDR3 reads CASEGHLYEQYF. The CDR3 nucleotides are TGTGCCAGCGAGGGGCACCTCTACGAGCAGTACTTC.

There are a few counts of this clonotype. This chain uses TRBV5-5 with TRBJ2-5; D is unclear. Deletions cut 0 bases from V and 1 base from J, with 4 bases between. Germline CDR1 reads SGHKS; CDR2 reads YYEKEE (reference sequence). The length of the CDR3 is 13 residues. The CDR3 loop is CASSLEGQETQYF. The CDR3 DNA reads as TGTGCCAGCAGCTTGGAGGGCCAAGAGACCCAGTACTTC.

This clonotype was detected only a few times. This chain links TRBV2 with TRBJ2-1; 11 bases are a match to TRBD1. Per germline, CDR1 SNHLY and CDR2 FYNNEI. The length of the CDR3 is 16 residues. Trimming cost V 4 bases and J 3 bases; bases outside gene matches: 5. The CDR3 nucleotides read TGTGCCAGCAGTGGACGGACAGGGGGCATCTACAATGAGCAGTTCTTC. This codes for CASSGRTGGIYNEQFF.

The genes are TRBV5-5 and TRBJ2-1; TRBD2 matches at 14 bases. Trimming at V came to 2 bases and at J to 8 bases, leaving 9 bases not matched to a gene. The germline V gene has CDR1 SGHKS and CDR2 YYEKEE (reference sequence). The CDR3 spans 17 residues. Written as DNA, the CDR3 is TGTGCCAGCAGCTTTGGGACTAGCGGGGGCCCGAGTGATGAGCAGTTCTTC. The encoded protein is CASSFGTSGGPSDEQFF.

The chain carries TRBV7-9 and TRBJ2-1, with TRBD2 as a possible D gene (6 bases). Deletions cut 1 base from V and 2 bases from J, with 21 bases between. CDR1 is SEHNR and CDR2 is FQNEAQ in the germline V gene (reference sequence). The CDR3 length is 19 residues. This chain's CDR3 is CASSLVRLGLARTYNEQFF. The DNA of the CDR3 is TGTGCCAGCAGCTTAGTCCGCCTTGGGCTAGCGAGAACCTACAATGAGCAGTTCTTC.

The V and J genes are TRBV30 and TRBJ1-1; D uncertain. This CDR3 comprises 13 residues. CDR1 is GTSNPN and CDR2 is SVGIG in the germline V gene (reference sequence). The V end lost 0 bases, the J end lost 0 bases, and 5 bases lay between the germline ends. CDR3 sequence: CAWSVSMNTEAFF. CDR3 bases: TGTGCCTGGAGTGTATCGATGAACACTGAAGCTTTCTTT.

A word on this clonotype: The CDR3 end shows no conserved phenylalanine or tryptophan, and so a read error is likely. This chain connects TRBV30 to TRBJ2-3; 7 bases align to TRBD1. The CDR3 spans 15 residues. Germline V gene lookup returns CDR1 GTSNPN and CDR2 SVGIG (reference sequence). Germline trimming cut 5 bases from V and 0 bases from J; bases unmatched to any gene: 8. The CDR3 DNA sequence: TGTGCCTGGTATGACAGGGAACCTAGCACAGATACGCAGTATTAT. This encodes CAWYDREPSTDTQYY.

This clonotype was detected a few times. The J gene is TRBJ2-7, the V gene TRBV2; the D is unclear. This CDR3 region has 11 residues. The germline V gene encodes CDR1 SNHLY and CDR2 FYNNEI. The ends were cut back, 8 bases at V and 2 bases at J, with 7 bases in the middle. The CDR3 sequence is CASLLAYEQYF. The CDR3 DNA is TGTGCCAGCTTATTAGCCTACGAGCAGTACTTC. The full variable domain, with the rest looked up from reference TRBV2 and TRBJ2-7, is EPEVTQTPSHQVTQMGQEVILRCVPISNHLYFYWYRQILGQKVEFLVSFYNNEISEKSEIFDDQFSVERPDGSNFTLKIRSTKLEDSAMYFCASLLAYEQYFGPGTRLTVT.

The chain couples TRBV12-3 or TRBV12-4 to TRBJ1-2, with TRBD1 as a possible D gene (5 bases). V dropped 5 bases and J dropped 8 bases, with 18 bases sitting between them. CDR3 length: 14 residues. The CDR3 reads CASSSQGGSKGYTF. CDR3 nucleotides: TGTGCCAGCAGTAGTCAGGGAGGGTCTAAGGGCTACACCTTC.

This clonotype showed up just a few times. This sequence joins TRBV27 and TRBJ2-3; tentatively, D is TRBD2 (5 bases). The V gene lost 5 bases and the J gene lost 1 base, with 16 bases spanning the gap. Germline CDR1 is MNHEY and CDR2 is SMNVEV (reference sequence). The CDR3 spans 16 residues. CDR3 in DNA: TGTGCCAGCAGTCCCTGGACTGGGCCGGGCACAGATACGCAGTATTTT. It specifies CASSPWTGPGTDTQYF.

The chain uses TRBV20-1 and TRBJ2-7; no clear D. CDR1 is DFQATT and CDR2 is SNEGSKA in the germline V gene (reference sequence). The CDR3 is 15 residues long. V dropped 0 bases and J dropped 0 bases, with 12 bases sitting between them. The CDR3 sequence: CSARDLSRSSYEQYF. The CDR3 nucleotides are TGCAGTGCTAGAGACTTGAGTCGAAGCTCCTACGAGCAGTACTTC.